These T cell receptor beta chains were read from a single sample in a study of control samples from healthy donors and cancer patients. Only in-frame clones appear in the TCRdb table, and some are missing; sequencing was by immunoSEQ multiplex PCR. This table has around 120,000 clones, 88% appearing once. Sequenced input: blood. Receptors were obtained from a woman between 65 and 79 years old in good health. Both conserved end residues are part of each CDR3. A D gene is named only where the DNA matches it firmly. Clone size is not always given. Where it is, it says once, few, many or a class for expanded clones.

size: few; V: TRBV12-3/TRBV12-4; J: TRBJ1-1; D: -; DNA: TGTGCCAGCAGTCGAACCCCCCCGGGCGAAGCTTTCTTT; CDR3: CASSRTPPGEAFF
size: -; V: TRBV3-1/TRBV3-2; J: TRBJ2-7; D: TRBD1; DNA: TGTGCCAGCAGCCCATGGGACAGACCTACCTCCTACGAGCAGTACTTC; CDR3: CASSPWDRPTSYEQYF
size: -; V: TRBV27; J: TRBJ1-2; D: -; DNA: TGTGCCAGCAGGGGGGGTCAGGCCGCCTATGGCTACACCTTC; CDR3: CASRGGQAAYGYTF
size: -; V: TRBV2; J: TRBJ1-2; D: TRBD1; DNA: TGTGCCAGCAGTTACAGGGGGCTGGATGGCTACACCTTC; CDR3: CASSYRGLDGYTF
size: -; V: TRBV7-9; J: TRBJ2-1; D: TRBD2; DNA: TGTGCCAGCAGCCCCGGGACTAGCGGGGCCTTTTCTGACTACAATGAGCAGTTCTTC; CDR3: CASSPGTSGAFSDYNEQFF
size: -; V: TRBV7-9; J: TRBJ1-2; D: -; DNA: TGTGCCAGCAGCCCGACCCTCCAGGGCTCGACGGGCTACACCTTC; CDR3: CASSPTLQGSTGYTF
size: -; V: TRBV7-2; J: TRBJ1-6; D: -; DNA: TGTGCCAGCAGCCTCCAGGACCCCTCCTATAATTCACCCCTCCACTTT; CDR3: CASSLQDPSYNSPLHF
size: -; V: TRBV6-4; J: TRBJ2-1; D: -; DNA: TGTGCCAGCAGTGACCGCCACTCGAATGAGCAGTTCTTC; CDR3: CASSDRHSNEQFF
size: -; V: TRBV5-5; J: TRBJ2-3; D: TRBD2; DNA: TGTGCCAGCAGCTTGGGTAGCGGGGGGGACGGCAGCACAGATACGCAGTATTTT; CDR3: CASSLGSGGDGSTDTQYF
size: -; V: TRBV7-9; J: TRBJ1-6; D: -; DNA: TGTGCCAGCAGCCTGGATCGATCACCCCTCCACTTT; CDR3: CASSLDRSPLHF
size: -; V: TRBV6-5; J: TRBJ2-3; D: TRBD1; DNA: TGTGCCAGCAGTTACTCGAGGGGGCGGCCGGATACGCAGTATTTT; CDR3: CASSYSRGRPDTQYF
size: -; V: TRBV9; J: TRBJ1-1; D: -; DNA: TGTGCCAGCAGCGGGGGTCAGAGGCCGGCTTTCTTT; CDR3: CASSGGQRPAFF
size: -; V: TRBV21-1; J: TRBJ1-1; D: -; DNA: TGTGCCAGCAGCAAAGAAAAGGAGGAGAACACTGAAGCTTTCTTT; CDR3: CASSKEKEENTEAFF
size: -; V: TRBV2; J: TRBJ2-7; D: TRBD2; DNA: TGTGCCAGCATACTGACTAGCGGGGGCTACTACGAGCAGTACTTC; CDR3: CASILTSGGYYEQYF
size: -; V: TRBV11-3; J: TRBJ2-5; D: TRBD2; DNA: TGTGCCAGCAGCCTACGTACTAGCGGGGTGGAGACCCAGTACTTC; CDR3: CASSLRTSGVETQYF
size: -; V: TRBV4-2; J: TRBJ1-6; D: -; DNA: TGTGCCAGCAGCCAAGAAAGGACGGCCGGTGGGTCACCCCTCCACTTT; CDR3: CASSQERTAGGSPLHF
size: -; V: TRBV19; J: TRBJ2-3; D: -; DNA: TGTGCCTCCACCGGAATCACAGATACGCAGTATTTT; CDR3: CASTGITDTQYF
size: -; V: TRBV11-2; J: TRBJ1-5; D: -; DNA: TGTGCCAGCAGCTTATCGGCAGGCCAGGGTACTCAGCCCCAGCATTTT; CDR3: CASSLSAGQGTQPQHF
size: once; V: TRBV6-5; J: TRBJ1-1; D: -; DNA: TGTGCCAGCAGTTCCTCTAACTTCGGGGGGAGGGAAGCTTTCTTT; CDR3: CASSSSNFGGREAFF
size: -; V: TRBV12-3/TRBV12-4; J: TRBJ2-7; D: -; DNA: TGTGCCAGCAGTTTGTTTGGTGGCGAGCAGTACTTC; CDR3: CASSLFGGEQYF
size: few; V: TRBV4-1; J: TRBJ2-2; D: TRBD1; DNA: TGCGCCAGCAGCCAAGGACAGGGGGCTGACACCGGGGAGCTGTTTTTT; CDR3: CASSQGQGADTGELFF
size: many; V: TRBV6-2/TRBV6-3; J: TRBJ1-5; D: -; DNA: TGTGCCAGCAGCAAGGAGGCCCCGACTCAGCCCCAGCATTTT; CDR3: CASSKEAPTQPQHF
size: -; V: TRBV9; J: TRBJ2-5; D: TRBD2; DNA: TGTGCCAGCAGCGTAGGACTAGCGGCTGCTGGAGAGACCCAGTACTTC; CDR3: CASSVGLAAAGETQYF
size: -; V: TRBV5-1; J: TRBJ1-6; D: -; DNA: TGCGCCAGCAGCCCGGCGGGGACCCTTAATTCACCCCTCCACTTT; CDR3: CASSPAGTLNSPLHF
size: -; V: TRBV11-2; J: TRBJ1-1; D: -; DNA: TGTGCCAGCAGCTTCGGACGGTTGAACACTGAAGCTTTCTTT; CDR3: CASSFGRLNTEAFF
size: -; V: TRBV6-5; J: TRBJ1-2; D: -; DNA: TGTGCCAGCAGTTACTCTGGGGGCTATGGCTACACCTTC; CDR3: CASSYSGGYGYTF
size: -; V: TRBV9; J: TRBJ2-2; D: -; DNA: TGTGCCAGCAGCGTAAGGGACGCCGGGGAGCTGTTTTTT; CDR3: CASSVRDAGELFF
size: -; V: TRBV27; J: TRBJ2-3; D: TRBD2; DNA: TGTGCCAGCAATCTAGCGGGGGGAACAGATACGCAGTATTTT; CDR3: CASNLAGGTDTQYF
size: -; V: TRBV6-2/TRBV6-3; J: TRBJ1-3; D: -; DNA: TGTGCCAGCAGTGGGGCCGGATTCTCTGGAAACACCATATATTTT; CDR3: CASSGAGFSGNTIYF